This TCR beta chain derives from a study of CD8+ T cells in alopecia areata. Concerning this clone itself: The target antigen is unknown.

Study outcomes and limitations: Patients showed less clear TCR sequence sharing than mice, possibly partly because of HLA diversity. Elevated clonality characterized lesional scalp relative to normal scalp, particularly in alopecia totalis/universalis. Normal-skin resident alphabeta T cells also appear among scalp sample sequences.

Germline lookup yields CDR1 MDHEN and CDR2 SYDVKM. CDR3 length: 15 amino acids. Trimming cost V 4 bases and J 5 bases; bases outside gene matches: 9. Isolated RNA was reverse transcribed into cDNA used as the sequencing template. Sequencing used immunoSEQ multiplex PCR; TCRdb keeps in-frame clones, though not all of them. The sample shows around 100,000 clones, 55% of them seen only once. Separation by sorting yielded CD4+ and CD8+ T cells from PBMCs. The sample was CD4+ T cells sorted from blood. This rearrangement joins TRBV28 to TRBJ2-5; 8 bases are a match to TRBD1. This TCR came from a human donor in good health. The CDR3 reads CASSSDGQGGETQYF. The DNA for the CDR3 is TGTGCCAGCAGTTCCGACGGACAGGGTGGGGAGACCCAGTACTTC.